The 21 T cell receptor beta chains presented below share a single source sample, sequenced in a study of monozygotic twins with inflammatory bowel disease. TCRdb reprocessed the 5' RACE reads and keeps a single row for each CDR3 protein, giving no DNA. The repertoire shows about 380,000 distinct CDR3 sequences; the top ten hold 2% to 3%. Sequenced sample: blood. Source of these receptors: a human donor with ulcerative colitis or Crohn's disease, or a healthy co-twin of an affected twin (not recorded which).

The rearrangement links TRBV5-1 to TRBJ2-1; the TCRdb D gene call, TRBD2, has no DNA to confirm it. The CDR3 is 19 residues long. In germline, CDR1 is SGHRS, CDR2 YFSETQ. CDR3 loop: CASSLVASGTPSSYNEQFF.

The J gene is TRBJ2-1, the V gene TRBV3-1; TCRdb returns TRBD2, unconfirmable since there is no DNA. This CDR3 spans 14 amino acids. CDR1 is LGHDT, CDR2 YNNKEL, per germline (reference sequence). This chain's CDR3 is CASSRLAGGDEQFF.

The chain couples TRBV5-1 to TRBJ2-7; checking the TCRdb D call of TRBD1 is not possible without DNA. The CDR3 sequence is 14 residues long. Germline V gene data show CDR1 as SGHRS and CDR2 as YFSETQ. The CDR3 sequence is CASSSVTGNYEQYF. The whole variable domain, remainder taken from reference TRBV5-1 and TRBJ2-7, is KAGVTQTPRYLIKTRGQQVTLSCSPISGHRSVSWYQQTPGQGLQFLFEYFSETQRNKGNFPGRFSGRQFSNSRSEMNVSTLELGDSALYLCASSSVTGNYEQYFGPGTRLTVT.

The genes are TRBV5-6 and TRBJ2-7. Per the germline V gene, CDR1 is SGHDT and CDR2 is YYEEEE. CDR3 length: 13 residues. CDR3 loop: CASSQQEAYEQYF. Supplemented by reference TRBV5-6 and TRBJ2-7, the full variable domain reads DAGVTQSPTHLIKTRGQQVTLRCSPKSGHDTVSWYQQALGQGPQFIFQYYEEEERQRGNFPDRFSGHQFPNYSSELNVNALLLGDSALYLCASSQQEAYEQYFGPGTRLTVT.

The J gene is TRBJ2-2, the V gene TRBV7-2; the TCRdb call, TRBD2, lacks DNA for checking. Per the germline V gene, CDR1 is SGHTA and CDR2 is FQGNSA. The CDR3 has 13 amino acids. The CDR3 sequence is CASITAGYGELFF.

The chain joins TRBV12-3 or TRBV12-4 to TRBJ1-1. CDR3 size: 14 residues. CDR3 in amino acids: CASSPLGGETEAFF.

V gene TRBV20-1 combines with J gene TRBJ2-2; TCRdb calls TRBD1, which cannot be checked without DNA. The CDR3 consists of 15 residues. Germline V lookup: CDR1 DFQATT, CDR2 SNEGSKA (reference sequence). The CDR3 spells CSASKGGANTGELFF.

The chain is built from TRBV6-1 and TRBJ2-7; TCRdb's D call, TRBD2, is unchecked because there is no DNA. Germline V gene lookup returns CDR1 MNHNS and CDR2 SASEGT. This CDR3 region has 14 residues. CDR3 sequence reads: CASRGGGAAYEQYF.

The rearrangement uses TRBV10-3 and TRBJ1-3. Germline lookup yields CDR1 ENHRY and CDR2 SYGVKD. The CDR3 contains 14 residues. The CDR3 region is CAISLGLSGNTIYF.

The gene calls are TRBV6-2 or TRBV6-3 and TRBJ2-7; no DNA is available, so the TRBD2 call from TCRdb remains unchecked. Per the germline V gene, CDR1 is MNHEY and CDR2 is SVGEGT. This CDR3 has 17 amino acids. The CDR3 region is CASQGLPSGGGSYEQYF.

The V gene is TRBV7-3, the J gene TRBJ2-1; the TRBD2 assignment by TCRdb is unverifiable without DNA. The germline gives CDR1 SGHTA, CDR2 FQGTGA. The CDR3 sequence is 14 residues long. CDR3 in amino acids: CASSLLAGSNEQFF.

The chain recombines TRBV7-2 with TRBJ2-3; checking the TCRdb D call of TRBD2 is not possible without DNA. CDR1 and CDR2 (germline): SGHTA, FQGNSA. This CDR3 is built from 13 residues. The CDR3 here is CASSGTSLEMQYF.

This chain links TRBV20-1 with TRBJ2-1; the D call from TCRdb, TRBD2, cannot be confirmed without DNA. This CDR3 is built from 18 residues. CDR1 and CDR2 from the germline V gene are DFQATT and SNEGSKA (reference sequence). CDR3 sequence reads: CSARDLGAGLGGYNEQFF.

CDR3 sequence reads: CAWSRGVQGWSNQPQHF. The chain combines TRBV30 with TRBJ1-5; TCRdb lists TRBD1, though no DNA is available to test this call. Germline V gene data show CDR1 as GTSNPN and CDR2 as SVGIG (reference sequence). This CDR3 is built from 17 residues.

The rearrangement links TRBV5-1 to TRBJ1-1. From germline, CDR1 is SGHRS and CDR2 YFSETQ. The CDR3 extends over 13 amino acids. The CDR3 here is CASSLTPNTEAFF.

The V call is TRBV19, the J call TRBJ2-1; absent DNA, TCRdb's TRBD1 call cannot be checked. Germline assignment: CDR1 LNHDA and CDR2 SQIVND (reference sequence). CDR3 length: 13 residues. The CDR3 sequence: CASSPEQENEQFF.

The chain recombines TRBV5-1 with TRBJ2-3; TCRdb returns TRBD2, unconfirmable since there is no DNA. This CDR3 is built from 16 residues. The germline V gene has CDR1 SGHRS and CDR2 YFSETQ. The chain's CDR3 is CASRIPGTSAADTQYF.

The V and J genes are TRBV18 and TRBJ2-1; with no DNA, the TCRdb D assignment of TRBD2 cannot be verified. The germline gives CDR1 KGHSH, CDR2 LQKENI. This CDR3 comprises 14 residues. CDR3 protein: CASSPSGGADEQFF.

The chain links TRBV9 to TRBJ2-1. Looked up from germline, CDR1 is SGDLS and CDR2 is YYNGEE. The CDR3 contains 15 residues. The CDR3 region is CASSVDGGLYNEQFF.

This CDR3 is CASTGTGINTIYF. The chain couples TRBV6-5 to TRBJ1-3; the TCRdb call, TRBD1, lacks DNA for checking. The CDR3 totals 13 residues. Germline CDR1 and CDR2: MNHEY and SVGAGI.

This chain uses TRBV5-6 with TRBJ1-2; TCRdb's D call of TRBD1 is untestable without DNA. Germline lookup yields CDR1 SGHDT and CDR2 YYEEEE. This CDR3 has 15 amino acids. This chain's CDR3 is CASSPGTGGFYGYTF.